This entry lists 25 T cell receptor beta chains sequenced from one sample in a study of blood T cells in healthy people across ages. With a J-beta primer mix and a sample-barcoded 5' primer, a second PCR ran about 7 to 12 cycles. TCRdb redid the calling of the 5' RACE reads with MiXCR, one entry per CDR3 protein. This sample yields some 800,000 distinct CDR3 sequences, of which 44% are seen a single time; nearly 20% belongs to the top ten. Source material: blood. The receptors come from a man aged 60 to 75 in good health.

The CDR3 DNA sequence: TGCAGCGTCCGGACTAACCAAGAGACCCAGTACTTC. This encodes CSVRTNQETQYF. The rearrangement joins TRBV29-1 to TRBJ2-5, with D perhaps matching TRBD2 (6 bases). The CDR3 is 12 amino acids. Germline assignment: CDR1 SQVTM and CDR2 ANQGSEA. Deletions cut 6 bases from V and 0 bases from J, with 8 bases between.

This clonotype counts as medium-sized. The chain uses TRBV29-1 and TRBJ1-2, with D unresolved. Per the germline V gene, CDR1 is SQVTM and CDR2 is ANQGSEA. The CDR3 is made up of 14 amino acids. Between the trimmed V and J ends, which lost 0 bases and 4 bases, there was a span of 12 bases. The CDR3 loop reads CSVEEFGGSYGYTF. The DNA of the CDR3 is TGCAGCGTTGAAGAGTTTGGCGGTTCCTATGGCTACACCTTC.

In this sample, this clonotype turned up many times. V gene TRBV20-1 combines with J gene TRBJ2-5, with 10 bases matching TRBD1. The CDR3 has 15 amino acids. Looked up from germline, CDR1 is DFQATT and CDR2 is SNEGSKA (reference sequence). V gave up 6 bases and J gave up 2 bases; unmatched junction bases: 9. CDR3: CSAQRQGALQETQYF. The DNA for the CDR3 is TGCAGTGCACAGAGACAGGGGGCTTTACAAGAGACCCAGTACTTC.

The chain combines TRBV4-1 with TRBJ2-1; TRBD2 matches at 11 bases. V was clipped by 4 bases and J by 8 bases; unmatched bases: 7. The germline gives CDR1 MGHRA, CDR2 YSYEKL. There are 15 residues in the CDR3. The CDR3 region is CASSLKTSGVDEQFF. As DNA, the CDR3 is TGCGCCAGCAGCCTTAAGACTAGCGGGGTGGATGAGCAGTTCTTC.

The chain joins TRBV28 to TRBJ1-4; TRBD1 might be the D (6 bases). The V and J ends lost 6 bases and 8 bases respectively, with 13 bases between them. The CDR3 is made up of 13 amino acids. Germline CDR1 and CDR2: MDHEN and SYDVKM. The CDR3 coding sequence is TGTGCCAGCAGGGTAGGGGGGAAGGAAAAACTGTTTTTT. This encodes CASRVGGKEKLFF.

The chain links TRBV7-9 to TRBJ1-1, with a weak D call TRBD1 (6 bases). V shed 5 bases and J shed 4 bases, with 20 bases lying between them. CDR1 is SEHNR, CDR2 FQNEAQ, per germline (reference sequence). The CDR3 totals 16 residues. The CDR3 sequence: CASSPKPSRGGTEAFF. For the CDR3, the DNA is TGTGCCAGCAGCCCGAAACCTAGCAGGGGAGGCACTGAAGCTTTCTTT.

This clonotype was counted only a few times. The chain links TRBV6-6 to TRBJ1-1; 7 bases map to TRBD1. Trimming removed 4 bases from V and 7 bases from J; junction bases left unmatched: 6. Germline assignment: CDR1 MNHNY and CDR2 SVGAGI (reference sequence). This CDR3 comprises 13 residues. DNA for the CDR3: TGTGCCAGCAGTTCCCAAGGGGGCATTGAAGCTTTCTTT. It yields the protein CASSSQGGIEAFF.

The chain is built from TRBV12-3 or TRBV12-4 and TRBJ2-5, with D perhaps TRBD1 or TRBD2 (5 bases each). CDR3 length: 15 amino acids. V was trimmed by 6 bases and J by 5 bases, leaving 19 bases between them. The CDR3 DNA follows: TGTGCCAGCAGCCTCGGGACCAAAGTTATGGAGACCCAGTACTTC. Amino acid sequence: CASSLGTKVMETQYF.

This clonotype has more than one count but fewer than ten. This chain connects TRBV6-2 or TRBV6-3 to TRBJ2-3; 7 nucleotides align to TRBD1. Germline CDR1 is MNHEY and CDR2 is SVGEGT. Germline trimming cut 5 bases from V and 8 bases from J; bases unmatched to any gene: 13. CDR3 size: 15 residues. Here the CDR3 reads CASSRDLTGLVTQYF. The CDR3 DNA is TGTGCCAGCAGTCGCGACCTGACAGGGCTCGTTACGCAGTATTTT.

The chain recombines TRBV7-2 with TRBJ2-5; 10 bases are shared with TRBD1. Germline trimming cut 3 bases from V and 12 bases from J; bases unmatched to any gene: 13. The V gene's germline CDR1 is SGHTA and CDR2 FQGNSA. The CDR3 runs to 15 residues. This chain's CDR3 is CASSFGQGEASREYF. For the CDR3, the DNA is TGTGCCAGCAGCTTTGGACAGGGGGAGGCTAGTCGTGAGTACTTC.

This clonotype was counted only a few times. V and J are TRBV7-6 and TRBJ2-1; a possible D gene is TRBD1 (5 bases). The CDR3 spans 15 residues. Germline loops: CDR1 SGHVS, CDR2 FNYEAQ. The germline V and J ends were trimmed by 6 bases and 10 bases, with 22 bases remaining between them. The CDR3 region has the DNA TGTGCCAGCAGTCGAAGACAGTCCGGGTCTAGGGAGCAGTTCTTC. Translating it yields CASSRRQSGSREQFF.

This clonotype was detected only a few times. The chain has TRBV28 and TRBJ2-7; D perhaps matches TRBD1 (7 bases). Germline assignment: CDR1 MDHEN and CDR2 SYDVKM. V lost 2 bases and J 2 bases, leaving 13 bases between the germline ends. The CDR3 consists of 15 residues. The CDR3 loop is CASSLGGTEAYEQYF. DNA of the CDR3: TGTGCCAGCAGTTTAGGGGGGACAGAAGCCTACGAGCAGTACTTC.

The genes are TRBV20-1 and TRBJ1-5, with D perhaps matching TRBD1 (5 bases). The germline V gene has CDR1 DFQATT and CDR2 SNEGSKA (reference sequence). This CDR3 has 12 residues. The CDR3 loop is CSAGDSNQPQHF. CDR3 nucleotide sequence: TGCAGCGCGGGGGATAGCAATCAGCCCCAGCATTTT.

This clonotype was observed many times. J is TRBJ1-2 and V is TRBV12-3 or TRBV12-4, with 7 bases lining up with TRBD1. The CDR3 totals 13 residues. Germline trimming cut 6 bases from V and 3 bases from J; bases unmatched to any gene: 4. CDR3 nucleotide sequence: TGTGCCAGCAGCGGAACAGGGGACTATGGCTACACCTTC. Translation gives CASSGTGDYGYTF.

V usage is TRBV27 and J usage is TRBJ2-5, with a possible D match to TRBD1 (6 bases). The J call could be wrong; TRBJ2-7 is a better fit for the DNA end. The CDR3 loop spans 14 amino acids. Germline V gene lookup returns CDR1 MNHEY and CDR2 SMNVEV (reference sequence). The CDR3 here is CASSVEGDISEQYF. The DNA for the CDR3 is TGTGCCAGCAGTGTAGAAGGGGACATCAGCGAGCAGTACTTC.

This clonotype was found once. The chain links TRBV5-6 to TRBJ2-5, with TRBD2 matching over 8 bases. The J call is doubtful: the DNA matches TRBJ2-7 better. The CDR3 is 15 residues long. CDR1 and CDR2 from the germline V gene are SGHDT and YYEEEE. The CDR3 is CASGSSGGRRYEQYF. The CDR3 DNA reads TGTGCCAGCGGGAGCAGCGGGGGACGGCGGTACGAGCAGTACTTC.

The chain combines TRBV27 with TRBJ2-5; the D is unclear. Trimming shortened V by 2 bases and J by 4 bases, and 8 bases separated the two germline ends. There are 13 residues in the CDR3. The germline V gene encodes CDR1 MNHEY and CDR2 SMNVEV (reference sequence). The CDR3 protein is CASSLGEGETQYF. DNA of the CDR3: TGTGCCAGCAGTTTAGGGGAAGGAGAGACCCAGTACTTC.

This chain links TRBV2 with TRBJ2-3, with a weak D call TRBD2 (6 bases). CDR3 size: 13 residues. Germline CDR1 SNHLY, CDR2 FYNNEI. The ends were cut back, 0 bases at V and 10 bases at J, with 11 bases in the middle. The CDR3: CASSEAWAGPQYF. The CDR3 nucleotides are TGTGCCAGCAGTGAAGCGTGGGCGGGGCCGCAGTATTTT.

This sequence joins TRBV11-2 and TRBJ1-4; tentatively, D is TRBD1 (6 bases). V was trimmed by 4 bases and J by 8 bases, leaving 20 bases between them. Germline CDR1 SGHAT, CDR2 FQNNGV. This CDR3 has 16 amino acids. CDR3 in amino acids: CASSSTPPGEGEKLFF. In DNA, the CDR3 is TGTGCCAGCAGCTCGACACCTCCAGGGGAGGGGGAAAAACTGTTTTTT.

V is TRBV10-3 and J is TRBJ2-1; a possible D gene is TRBD1 (5 bases). The V end was cut by 0 bases, the J end by 5 bases, with 14 bases between. The germline CDR1 and CDR2 sequences are ENHRY and SYGVKD. The CDR3 sequence is 16 residues long. This CDR3 is CAISESNIAGNNEQFF. As DNA, the CDR3 is TGTGCCATCAGTGAGTCGAATATAGCAGGGAACAATGAGCAGTTCTTC.

This clonotype was observed a handful of times. V gene TRBV7-9 combines with J gene TRBJ2-5; 9 bases are shared with TRBD1. Germline CDR1 and CDR2: SEHNR and FQNEAQ (reference sequence). The CDR3 is 16 amino acids. V was pared by 5 bases and J by 1 base, with 8 bases of the junction left unmatched. CDR3 sequence: CASSHSRDRVQETQYF. DNA of the CDR3: TGTGCCAGCAGCCATAGCCGGGACAGGGTCCAAGAGACCCAGTACTTC.

The V and J genes are TRBV5-1 and TRBJ1-1; 7 positions agree with TRBD1. The germline V gene encodes CDR1 SGHRS and CDR2 YFSETQ. V trimming: 1 base; J trimming: 7 bases; junction bases outside the gene matches: 10. This CDR3 region has 15 residues. CDR3 amino acids: CASSLSPDRNREAFF. The CDR3 bases are TGCGCCAGCAGCTTGTCACCGGACAGGAACCGTGAAGCTTTCTTT.

The genes are TRBV9 and TRBJ2-5; maybe TRBD1 (6 bases). Germline CDR1 SGDLS, CDR2 YYNGEE. This CDR3 has 15 amino acids. V was clipped by 3 bases and J by 1 base, with 13 bases between them. The CDR3 sequence is CASSAAGTPQETQYF. The CDR3 DNA follows: TGTGCCAGCAGCGCCGCCGGGACACCCCAAGAGACCCAGTACTTC.

V gene TRBV5-1 combines with J gene TRBJ1-2; D possibly corresponds to TRBD1 (6 bases). The V end lost 4 bases, the J end lost 6 bases, and 16 bases lay between the germline ends. The CDR3 runs 14 residues. Germline values: CDR1 SGHRS, CDR2 YFSETQ. In DNA, the CDR3 is TGCGCCAGCAGCGGTGGACAGTTGGTTGATGGCTACACCTTC. Translation gives CASSGGQLVDGYTF.

The chain links TRBV9 to TRBJ1-1, with a possible D match to TRBD1 (5 bases). V was clipped by 1 base and J by 3 bases, with 10 bases between them. The CDR3 length is 14 residues. Germline V gives CDR1 SGDLS, CDR2 YYNGEE. In nucleotides, the CDR3 is TGTGCCAGCAGCGTATCAGGGATTGACACTGAAGCTTTCTTT. Translating it yields CASSVSGIDTEAFF.